Listed below are T cell receptor beta chains from one sample, sequenced in a study of T-cell memory formation after mild COVID-19. Each CDR3 protein gets one entry after TCRdb re-called the 5' RACE reads with MiXCR. Of hundreds of thousands of distinct CDR3 sequences listed, approximately 15% are singletons. The sample consisted of PBMCs or a T cell subset sorted from them (not recorded which). Receptors were obtained from an adult woman who had mild COVID-19 (a few samples of this study predate the infection). Cell type and time point are not known. CDR3s include the opening cysteine and the closing phenylalanine or tryptophan. The D gene is left open where the match is weak. For some rows the clone size is stated as once, few or many, or as a class when expanded; others skip it.

>TRBD1|TRBJ2-7|TRBV23-1|-
TGCGCCAGCAGTAGCCGGGACAGGCCCTCCTACGAGCAGTACTTC
CASSSRDRPSYEQYF
>-|TRBJ2-3|TRBV7-2|few
TGTGCCAGCAGCGTCCAGGGCCCCATGGTTACAGATACGCAGTATTTT
CASSVQGPMVTDTQYF
>TRBD1|TRBJ2-5|TRBV5-4|many
TGTGCCAGCAGCCATGAGCCACGACAGGGGGGAGAGACCCAGTACTTC
CASSHEPRQGGETQYF
>-|TRBJ1-2|TRBV28|few
TGTGCCAGCAGTTTAAATACGGGGAACTATGGCTACACCTTC
CASSLNTGNYGYTF
>TRBD2|TRBJ2-1|TRBV7-3|few
TGTGCCAGCAGTACCGGGACTAGCGCCTACAATGAGCAGTTCTTC
CASSTGTSAYNEQFF
>-|TRBJ2-5|TRBV7-6|-
TGTGCCAGCAGCTTAAGTCCAGGGGTCCTGGAGACCCAGTACTTC
CASSLSPGVLETQYF
>-|TRBJ2-7|TRBV7-6|few
TGTGCCAGCAGCTCCGGACCTCTATCGGACGAGCAGTACTTC
CASSSGPLSDEQYF
>TRBD1|TRBJ2-4|TRBV6-5|few
TGTGCCAGCAGTTACGACAGGGGAAAAAACATTCAGTACTTC
CASSYDRGKNIQYF
>TRBD1|TRBJ1-1|TRBV2|few
TGTGCCAGCAGAGGGGACAGGACGGGTCTAACTGAAGCTTTCTTT
CASRGDRTGLTEAFF
>TRBD1|TRBJ2-1|TRBV7-9|-
TGTGCCAGCGCCTCCCGGGACAGGGTTCTTAGAACCTTATACAATGAGCAGTTCTTC
CASASRDRVLRTLYNEQFF
>TRBD1|TRBJ2-1|TRBV24-1|-
TGTGCCACCAGTGATTCTAGACAGGGCCCCTACAATGAGCAGTTCTTC
CATSDSRQGPYNEQFF
>TRBD2|TRBJ2-5|TRBV25-1|-
TGTGCCAGCAGCGCCCCAAGCGGGAGGGCCGGGGAGACCCAGTACTTC
CASSAPSGRAGETQYF
>-|TRBJ2-1|TRBV2|-
TGTGCCAGCAGTGAAGAGGGGTCGACCTACAATGAGCAGTTCTTC
CASSEEGSTYNEQFF
>TRBD1|TRBJ2-1|TRBV7-9|few
TGTGCCAGCAGCGCACAGGGGGATGAGCAGTTCTTC
CASSAQGDEQFF
>TRBD1|TRBJ1-4|TRBV7-8|-
TGTGCCAGCAGCCTAAGGGACAGGGAGGAAAAACTGTTTTTT
CASSLRDREEKLFF
>TRBD1|TRBJ2-1|TRBV9|-
TGTGCCAGCAGCGTAGGAGGGGGCGGCTACAATGAGCAGTTCTTC
CASSVGGGGYNEQFF
>TRBD1|TRBJ2-5|TRBV12-3/TRBV12-4|few
TGTGCCAGCAGTTTTAGGCAGGGGGTCCAAGAGACCCAGTACTTC
CASSFRQGVQETQYF
>-|TRBJ2-3|TRBV5-1|few
TGCGCCAGCAGCTTGGCCGGGGTATTGACAGATACGCAGTATTTT
CASSLAGVLTDTQYF
>-|TRBJ1-1|TRBV7-9|-
TGTGCCAGCAGCTCGGTGTTCAGGAACACTGAAGCTTTCTTT
CASSSVFRNTEAFF
>-|TRBJ1-2|TRBV9|few
TGTGCCAGCAGCTCCCCAACCAGGGGTGGCTACACCTTC
CASSSPTRGGYTF
>TRBD2|TRBJ2-7|TRBV20-1|few
TGCAGTGCTAGGACACTAGCTAGCGGCTACGAGCAGTACTTC
CSARTLASGYEQYF
>-|TRBJ1-1|TRBV19|many
TGTGCCAGTACCCAGGGCCTGGGGAGGGCTGAAGCTTTCTTT
CASTQGLGRAEAFF
>-|TRBJ1-5|TRBV12-3/TRBV12-4|few
TGTGCCAGCAGGGAACAGGGTAACGGCAATCAGCCCCAGCATTTT
CASREQGNGNQPQHF
>-|TRBJ1-2|TRBV6-5|-
TGTGCCAGCGGCCCGGGGTCCTATGGCTACACCTTC
CASGPGSYGYTF
>-|TRBJ2-1|TRBV6-2/TRBV6-3|-
TGTGCCAGCAGTCGGCCCGGGACTCACAATGAGCAGTTCTTC
CASSRPGTHNEQFF
>TRBD2|TRBJ2-1|TRBV6-2/TRBV6-3|-
TGTGCCAGCGACGTCGGACTAGCAGTCGTCAATGAGCAGTTCTTC
CASDVGLAVVNEQFF
>TRBD2|TRBJ2-5|TRBV6-2/TRBV6-3|few
TGTGCCAGCAGTTATTCTGCGGGAGAGTCGTACCAAGAGACCCAGTACTTC
CASSYSAGESYQETQYF
>TRBD2|TRBJ2-7|TRBV12-3/TRBV12-4|few
TGTGCCAGCAGTTTTGTAACTAGCGGGATCCACGAGCAGTACTTC
CASSFVTSGIHEQYF
>-|TRBJ1-4|TRBV6-1|-
TGTGCCAGCAGTGACCCAGTAGAAATGAATGAAAAACTGTTTTTT
CASSDPVEMNEKLFF
>-|TRBJ2-7|TRBV20-1|-
TGCAGTGCTAGAGATCCACTAGCTTCTGATGAGCAGTACTTC
CSARDPLASDEQYF
>-|TRBJ2-7|TRBV9|-
TGTGCCAGCAGCGTAGCCCCCCGGGACGGCTACGAGCAGTACTTC
CASSVAPRDGYEQYF
>TRBD1|TRBJ1-2|TRBV5-1|-
TGCGCCAGCAGCATGACAGGGGGCGATGGCTACACCTTC
CASSMTGGDGYTF
>-|TRBJ1-1|TRBV7-2|-
TGTGCCAGCACCGGGGGGGGAGGTTTTGAGGACACTGAAGCTTTCTTT
CASTGGGGFEDTEAFF
>-|TRBJ2-1|TRBV6-2/TRBV6-3|few
TGTGCCAGCAGTTATGGGGGTGAGCAGTTCTTC
CASSYGGEQFF
>-|TRBJ1-1|TRBV5-4|few
TGTGCCAGCAGCTCGCCTCAGGGGAACACTGAAGCTTTCTTT
CASSSPQGNTEAFF
>TRBD1|TRBJ2-1|TRBV2|-
TGTGCCAGCTTTCCTGGGACAGGGACGGTTGAGCAGTTCTTC
CASFPGTGTVEQFF
>-|TRBJ2-1|TRBV27|-
TGTGCCAGCAGTTTGGATTGGAGGAGTTACGGCTACAATGAGCAGTTCTTC
CASSLDWRSYGYNEQFF
>-|TRBJ2-3|TRBV15|many
TGTGCCACCAGCAGAGATACGGCAGATACGCAGTATTTT
CATSRDTADTQYF
>-|TRBJ2-2|TRBV7-6|-
TGTGCCAGCAGCTTGTTTGAGCCCGGGGAGCTGTTTTTT
CASSLFEPGELFF
>TRBD2|TRBJ2-1|TRBV5-1|many
TGCGCCAGCAGCCGGGGGACTAGCGGTGCCTACAATGAGCAGTTCTTC
CASSRGTSGAYNEQFF
>TRBD2|TRBJ2-7|TRBV9|few
TGTGCCAGCAGCCGTGGACTAGCGGGGAGATCCTACGAGCAGTACTTC
CASSRGLAGRSYEQYF
>TRBD2|TRBJ2-1|TRBV20-1|-
TGCAGTGCTAGAGGTCTAGCGGGAATTGGTGAGCAGTTCTTC
CSARGLAGIGEQFF
>-|TRBJ1-1|TRBV6-1|few
TGTGCCAGCAGTGAGCTGGACAGAATGAACACTGAAGCTTTCTTT
CASSELDRMNTEAFF
>-|TRBJ2-7|TRBV4-1|few
TGCGCCAGCAGCCAAGAGATGGCAGGTTCCTCCTACGAGCAGTACTTC
CASSQEMAGSSYEQYF
>TRBD2|TRBJ2-2|TRBV7-9|-
TGTGCCAGCAGCATGACTAGCGGGGGGCCGAACCCCGGGGAGCTGTTTTTT
CASSMTSGGPNPGELFF
>-|TRBJ2-3|TRBV12-3/TRBV12-4|few
TGTGCCAGCCAAACGAGGGGGACTACAGATACGCAGTATTTT
CASQTRGTTDTQYF
>TRBD1|TRBJ1-1|TRBV10-3|many
TGTGCCATCACCACCCAGGGGGGTAAGAACACTGAAGCTTTCTTT
CAITTQGGKNTEAFF
>-|TRBJ1-1|TRBV6-6|few
TGTGCCAGCAGTAACGACCCGAACGACAGACCCCGAACAAGATTGAACACTGAAGCTTTCTTT
CASSNDPNDRPRTRLNTEAFF